This T cell receptor (beta chain) derives from a study of MAIT cells during Salmonella Paratyphi A infection (dated by TCRdb to 2015 to 2018). With respect to the entire study: A single dose of 1-5x10^3 CFU of S. Paratyphi A strain NVGH308 was ingested by adult volunteers aged 18 to 60. Starting at diagnosis, diagnosed volunteers were given ciprofloxacin 500 mg twice a day for 14 days. Broad study findings and their caveats: More expansion or contraction among the top five MAIT clonotypes was shown in diagnosed volunteers than in healthy controls (approximately 0.53 versus 0.13), suggesting infection-driven repertoire reshaping. MAIT TRBV usage was oligoclonal, favouring TRBV20 and TRBV6, and appeared unchanged by infection. The availability of volunteer samples limited the sample sizes, but these sizes were considered adequate to detect differences between groups. From baseline to mid-infection, the space taken up by over-represented MAIT clonotypes dropped significantly (around 0.17 to 0.099), whereas no significant difference was seen post-infection.

Reading the germline V gene gives CDR1 LGHNA and CDR2 YSLEER. A total of 10 residues make up the CDR3, ends included. This clonotype showed up just a few times. The clone's antigen remains unknown. Because it lacks the conserved phenylalanine or tryptophan at the end, this CDR3 is likely a read error. The limits of the CDR3 on the DNA are not certain, so only TCRdb's listed CDR3 is given. Sample time point, as interpreted from the label and publication: before S. Paratyphi A challenge (baseline). MAIT cells were defined as Valpha7.2+ CD161+ T cells and were identified and sorted by flow cytometry. Circulating MAIT cell TCRbeta repertoires were profiled longitudinally in six volunteers who developed enteric fever after controlled oral challenge with live Salmonella Paratyphi A. Each diagnosed volunteer contributed MAIT cell samples at pre-infection, mid-infection and post-infection timepoints. A diagnosis of enteric fever required Paratyphi A bacteremia and/or a persistent fever above 38 degrees C that lasted more than 12 hours. Challenged volunteers were diagnosed with infection between day 4 and day 7 after challenge. For RNA extraction, about 4,500 to 10,000 MAIT cells from each sample were sorted straight into RNAqueous-Micro lysis buffer. Lymphoprep gradient centrifugation was used to isolate peripheral blood mononuclear cells from blood samples and leukocyte cones. Sorting was done on either a BD FACSAria Fusion or a BD FACSAria III sorter.

The library was generated by 5' RACE. Two rounds of PCR with Phusion High-Fidelity polymerase amplified TCRbeta, with sample-specific barcodes added in the primers. TCRbeta libraries were generated by template-switch cDNA synthesis with SMARTScribe reverse transcriptase and a TRBC-specific primer. After barcoding, samples were pooled and then prepared using the NEBNext Ultra DNA Library Prep Kit for Illumina. Libraries were sequenced on an Illumina MiSeq with the MiSeq reagent kit v2, 300 cycles. As for the authors' bioinformatics: Jemultiplexer was used to demultiplex reads by barcode, and MiTCR with default parameters handled the alignment. VDJtools filtered out non-functional sequences; clonotypes were defined by amino acid sequence, with frequencies based on assigned sequence reads. Clonal space homeostasis binned clonotypes by frequency as over-represented (0.05-1), large, medium and small. TCRdb itself trimmed the public reads at Q25 with fastp, ran MiXCR and retained productive beta chains. CDR3 protein sequences are deduplicated, and each keeps its most common genes and DNA. The V and J calls here are based on TCRdb, not the publication. For this sample the table gives 1,300 to 1,500 distinct CDR3 sequences, of which around 52% were detected only once. The top ten clonotypes cover more than 30% of the sample.

The input for sequencing was MAIT cells from blood, taken at the first sampling point of the challenge study. The chain is made from TRBV4-3 and TRBJ2-5. This receptor was obtained from a person aged 18 to 70 who was deliberately infected with Salmonella Paratyphi A in a paratyphoid fever challenge study. CDR3 reads: CASSQETKEG.